The next 25 T cell receptor beta chains were all read from a single sample in a study of T-cell reconstitution after alpha-beta-depleted transplantation in children. Preparation of the TCRbeta library was carried out with unique molecular identifiers. TCRdb re-called the PCR reads with MiXCR, one entry per CDR3 protein. Of about 120,000 distinct CDR3 sequences in the sample, over 9% were seen once. Source: PBMCs from the stem cell graft donor, taken from the stem cell graft. Every receptor here comes from a human donor who donated a stem cell graft to a child with acute lymphoblastic leukemia.

The rearrangement joins TRBV7-9 to TRBJ2-7; 7 bases agree with TRBD1. V shed 3 bases, J shed 7 bases, and the junction held 12 bases outside the gene matches. This CDR3 spans 15 amino acids. From germline, CDR1 is SEHNR and CDR2 FQNEAQ (reference sequence). CDR3 residues: CASSFRETGAWEQYF. The CDR3 DNA reads TGTGCCAGCAGCTTTCGAGAAACAGGGGCGTGGGAGCAGTACTTC. Drawing the rest from reference TRBV7-9 and TRBJ2-7, the complete variable domain is DTGVSQNPRHKITKRGQNVTFRCDPISEHNRLYWYRQTLGQGPEFLTYFQNEAQLEKSRLLSDRFSAERPKGSFSTLEIQRTEQGDSAMYLCASSFRETGAWEQYFGPGTRLTVT.

This clonotype was seen repeatedly, ten times or more. The chain employs TRBV6-2 or TRBV6-3 and TRBJ2-7; D gene ambiguous. Germline V gene sequence: CDR1 MNHEY, CDR2 SVGEGT. This CDR3 contains 12 residues. The germline V and J ends were trimmed by 2 bases and 2 bases, with 4 bases remaining between them. The CDR3 loop reads CASSYRAYEQYF. CDR3 DNA: TGTGCCAGCAGTTACAGGGCCTACGAGCAGTACTTC.

This clonotype was found many times. The rearrangement links TRBV29-1 to TRBJ2-1; D possibly corresponds to TRBD2 (6 bases). The CDR3 covers 15 residues. From germline, CDR1 is SQVTM and CDR2 ANQGSEA. V shed 1 base and J shed 6 bases, with 16 bases lying between them. The CDR3 region has the DNA TGCAGCGTTGAAGGTTGGTGGGGACTTATCAATGAGCAGTTCTTC. Encoded protein: CSVEGWWGLINEQFF.

There are a few counts of this clonotype. J is TRBJ2-1 and V is TRBV30, with 7 bases that match TRBD2. CDR3 length equals 14 residues. With 2 bases clipped from V and 7 bases from J, the junction kept 8 bases outside the gene matches. Germline lookup yields CDR1 GTSNPN and CDR2 SVGIG (reference sequence). The CDR3 sequence is CAWSSRRGVNEQFF. DNA of the CDR3: TGTGCCTGGAGTAGTCGCCGGGGGGTGAATGAGCAGTTCTTC.

This clonotype was observed at least ten times. The V call is TRBV5-1, the J call TRBJ1-4; no clear D. Between the trimmed V and J ends, which lost 0 bases and 5 bases, there was a span of 8 bases. The CDR3 has 14 amino acids. The V gene's germline CDR1 is SGHRS and CDR2 YFSETQ. The CDR3 DNA is TGCGCCAGCAGCTTGGACCCTCAGAATGAAAAACTGTTTTTT. Protein: CASSLDPQNEKLFF.

Note on this clonotype: This clone may be a read error of a much larger clone one base away. A read error is likely, as this CDR3 ends without the conserved phenylalanine or tryptophan. V and J are TRBV7-2 and TRBJ2-7; D is possibly TRBD1 (6 bases). The germline V gene has CDR1 SGHTA and CDR2 FQGNSA. The ends were cut back, 0 bases at V and 2 bases at J, with 8 bases in the middle. The CDR3 runs 14 residues. CDR3 DNA sequence: TGTGCCAGCAGCTTAGCGGGGGCTCCCTACGAGCAGTACTTG. This encodes CASSLAGAPYEQYL.

In this sample, this clonotype turned up many times. The chain recombines TRBV6-2 or TRBV6-3 with TRBJ1-1; D unresolved. CDR3 size: 14 residues. Germline values: CDR1 MNHEY, CDR2 SVGEGT. V lost 6 bases, J lost 0 bases, and 11 bases lay in between. CDR3 region: CASSPIFMNTEAFF. The DNA of the CDR3 is TGTGCCAGCAGCCCAATCTTCATGAACACTGAAGCTTTCTTT.

The chain couples TRBV19 to TRBJ2-7; 10 bases agree with TRBD1. After removal of 3 bases from V and 5 bases from J, the junction contained 10 bases not matched to a gene. Germline V gene lookup returns CDR1 LNHDA and CDR2 SQIVND (reference sequence). The CDR3 sequence is 16 residues long. CDR3 sequence: CASSISRGTGEDEQYF. The CDR3 nucleotides read TGTGCCAGTAGTATCTCAAGGGGGACAGGGGAAGACGAGCAGTACTTC.

There are many counts of this clonotype. This rearrangement joins TRBV7-2 to TRBJ2-5, with a possible D match to TRBD2 (5 bases). V lost 0 bases and J lost 5, with 10 bases in between. The CDR3 length is 14 residues. Germline CDR1 reads SGHTA; CDR2 reads FQGNSA. The CDR3 sequence is CASSLAGIKETQYF. The CDR3 DNA reads as TGTGCCAGCAGCTTAGCCGGGATAAAGGAGACCCAGTACTTC.

As to this clonotype: A much larger clone differs from this one at a single base, so this may be a read error. The CDR3 reads CCAISRTLLPNTEAFF. The CDR3 region has the DNA TGCTGTGCTATAAGTCGGACACTCCTTCCGAACACTGAAGCTTTCTTT. The V gene is TRBV20-1, the J gene TRBJ1-1, with D perhaps TRBD1 (5 bases). In germline, CDR1 is DFQATT, CDR2 SNEGSKA (reference sequence). CDR3 length equals 16 residues.

This clonotype was counted many times. The chain couples TRBV11-2 to TRBJ2-2; 9 bases match TRBD1. V dropped 3 bases and J dropped 6; count of bases not matched to a gene: 8. Germline loops: CDR1 SGHAT, CDR2 FQNNGV. The CDR3 is made up of 16 amino acids. CDR3 sequence reads: CASSLGGTGKAGELFF. CDR3 coding DNA: TGTGCCAGCAGCTTGGGAGGGACAGGGAAGGCCGGGGAGCTGTTTTTT.

This clonotype was observed many times. V gene TRBV21-1 combines with J gene TRBJ2-7; TRBD2, the table's D call, was not compared with the DNA. TRBV21-1 is tagged as a pseudogene. The CDR3 is made up of 14 amino acids. The CDR3 nucleotides read TGTGCCAGCAGCAAGACGGGCCCTTCCTACGAGCAGTACTTC. Protein: CASSKTGPSYEQYF.

Remarks on this clonotype: Being one base from a much bigger clone, this may be a read error. The V and J genes are TRBV25-1 and TRBJ2-7, with a weak D call TRBD2 (5 bases). The CDR3 runs to 12 residues. Germline V gives CDR1 MGHDK, CDR2 SYGVNS. The CDR3 DNA reads as TGTGCCAGCAGTGTACTCGGGAACGACCAGTACTTC. Translated, it gives CASSVLGNDQYF.

This clonotype occurred many times. The chain recombines TRBV4-3 with TRBJ1-2; 12 bases are shared with TRBD1. Germline lookup yields CDR1 LGHNA and CDR2 YSLEER. This CDR3 region has 16 residues. V gave up 0 bases and J gave up 7 bases; unmatched junction bases: 6. CDR3 residues: CASSQDPGQGARGYTF. The CDR3, as DNA: TGCGCCAGCAGCCAAGATCCGGGACAGGGGGCGCGTGGCTACACCTTC.

As concerns this clonotype: Just one base apart from a much larger clone, this may be a read error. The rearrangement joins TRBV5-5 to TRBJ1-6; D unclear. V was cut by 2 bases and J by 13 bases, with 7 bases left in between. CDR3 length: 11 residues. Per the germline V gene, CDR1 is SGHKS and CDR2 is YYEKEE (reference sequence). The CDR3 DNA is TGTGCCAGCAGCTTATGTGGGCCCCTCCACTTT. This translates into CASSLCGPLHF.

This clonotype was observed at least ten times. This rearrangement joins TRBV29-1 to TRBJ2-2; D tentatively fits TRBD1 or TRBD2 (6 bases each). The V gene lost 5 bases and the J gene lost 5 bases, with 12 bases spanning the gap. Germline V gene lookup returns CDR1 SQVTM and CDR2 ANQGSEA. This CDR3 comprises 13 residues. For the CDR3, the DNA is TGCAGCGTTAAGCAGGGGAGGACCGGGGAGCTGTTTTTT. Translating it yields CSVKQGRTGELFF.

The genes are TRBV11-2 and TRBJ2-1; TRBD2 aligns across 7 bases. Unmatched junction bases numbered 0, after V lost 0 bases and J lost 7 bases. The CDR3 is 13 residues long. CDR1 SGHAT and CDR2 FQNNGV come from the germline V gene. CDR3 in amino acids: CASSLDSGNEQFF. The CDR3 DNA reads as TGTGCCAGCAGCTTAGATAGCGGGAATGAGCAGTTCTTC.

This clonotype was observed many times. The chain links TRBV20-1 to TRBJ2-1; 7 bases are a match to TRBD2. Germline V gene lookup returns CDR1 DFQATT and CDR2 SNEGSKA (reference sequence). This CDR3 has 16 residues. After removal of 4 bases from V and 0 bases from J, the junction contained 9 bases not matched to a gene. CDR3 DNA: TGCAGTGCTATCTTCCTAGCGGAAAGCTCCTACAATGAGCAGTTCTTC. It specifies CSAIFLAESSYNEQFF.

As for this clonotype: The conserved final phenylalanine or tryptophan is absent from the CDR3, which likely points to a read error. The chain links TRBV27 to TRBJ2-1, with no clear D. V gave up 3 bases and J gave up 0 bases, with 9 bases separating them. The CDR3 contains 15 residues. Germline CDR1 is MNHEY and CDR2 is SMNVEV (reference sequence). Written as DNA, the CDR3 is TGTGCCAGCAGTTTGACTCGGAGCTCCTACAATGAGCAGTTCTTG. Protein: CASSLTRSSYNEQFL.

This clonotype has just one count. The genes are TRBV18 and TRBJ2-5; D unresolved. CDR1 and CDR2 from the germline V gene are KGHSH and LQKENI. The V end was cut by 0 bases, the J end by 0 bases, with 5 bases between. The CDR3 contains 14 residues. DNA of the CDR3: TGTGCCAGCTCACCACCTGGATACCAAGAGACCCAGTACTTC. Its protein product is CASSPPGYQETQYF.

Ten or more counts support this clonotype. The V and J genes are TRBV12-3 or TRBV12-4 and TRBJ1-2; TRBD1 agrees at 7 bases. Trimming took 2 bases from V and 1 from J; bases not matched to a gene: 4. This CDR3 has 15 amino acids. The CDR3 spells CASSLRQGNNYGYTF. The CDR3 DNA is TGTGCCAGCAGTTTACGACAGGGCAATAACTATGGCTACACCTTC.

This clonotype was detected many times. The chain recombines TRBV6-2 or TRBV6-3 with TRBJ2-7; unclear D gene. This CDR3 is built from 16 residues. Trimming removed 2 bases from V and 4 bases from J, with 18 bases in between. From germline, CDR1 is MNHEY and CDR2 SVGEGT. The CDR3 sequence: CASSYLYSRTTYEQYF. CDR3 nucleotide sequence: TGTGCCAGCAGTTACCTCTACTCTCGGACGACTTACGAGCAGTACTTC.

This clonotype was seen many times. The rearrangement joins TRBV6-1 to TRBJ1-1, with no clear D. Trimming took 7 bases from V and 1 from J, leaving 13 bases between them. Germline V gives CDR1 MNHNS, CDR2 SASEGT. The CDR3 runs 14 residues. The CDR3 sequence is CASTTALGNTEAFF. The DNA of the CDR3 is TGTGCCAGCACCACAGCCCTGGGGAACACTGAAGCTTTCTTT.

This clonotype was found many times. The chain has TRBV14 and TRBJ1-4, with 10 bases that match TRBD1. The CDR3 has 20 amino acids. Germline lookup yields CDR1 SGHDN and CDR2 FVKESK. With 2 bases clipped from V and 0 bases from J, the junction kept 12 bases outside the gene matches. DNA for the CDR3: TGTGCCAGCAGCCAAATGGGACCGGGACAGGGGAAATCAACTAATGAAAAACTGTTTTTT. Its protein is CASSQMGPGQGKSTNEKLFF.

This clonotype was counted at least ten times. The chain couples TRBV5-1 to TRBJ2-1; D gene ambiguous. Deletions cut 2 bases from V and 4 bases from J, with 4 bases between. CDR1 SGHRS and CDR2 YFSETQ come from the germline V gene. The CDR3 covers 12 residues. DNA of the CDR3: TGCGCCAGCAGCTTTGAGTACAATGAGCAGTTCTTC. This codes for CASSFEYNEQFF.